This is a list of T cell receptor beta chains from one sample in a study of T cells in Graves' hyperthyroidism and ophthalmopathy. From the multiplex PCR reads, TCRdb called clonotypes with MiXCR, one entry per CDR3 protein. Of a few hundred thousand distinct CDR3 sequences detected, about 16% appear once; the ten largest clones hold less than 3.5%. The specimen was blood. All receptors derive from a woman between 40 and 55 years old with Graves' ophthalmopathy. Both conserved end residues are part of each CDR3. Each record gives: CDR3 DNA, CDR3 protein, D gene, J gene, V gene, clone size. A D gene is named only where the DNA matches it firmly. Size is omitted from some rows. Given values are once, few, many or a class for expanded clones.

DNA: TGCAGTGCTAACAGGGACGGCTCCTGCGAGCAGTACTTC
CDR3: CSANRDGSCEQYF
D: -
J: TRBJ2-7
V: TRBV20-1
size: many

DNA: TGTGCCAGCAGTGTCGAGTATGAGCAGTTCTTC
CDR3: CASSVEYEQFF
D: -
J: TRBJ2-1
V: TRBV2
size: many

DNA: TGCGCCAGCAGCCCCGCTCCGGGACAGGGGAGAGGGGACACCTTC
CDR3: CASSPAPGQGRGDTF
D: TRBD1
J: TRBJ1-2
V: TRBV5-1
size: -

DNA: TGTGCCAGCAGACCCGGGACAGGGGGAAATACGCAGTATTTT
CDR3: CASRPGTGGNTQYF
D: TRBD1
J: TRBJ2-3
V: TRBV7-8
size: many

DNA: TGTGCCAGCACCTCGTCAGGCGAAGGGGTAGGTGAAGCTTTCTTT
CDR3: CASTSSGEGVGEAFF
D: -
J: TRBJ1-1
V: TRBV12-3/TRBV12-4
size: few

DNA: TGTGCCAGCAGTCTAAATAGGGGGGAGCTGTTTTTT
CDR3: CASSLNRGELFF
D: -
J: TRBJ2-2
V: TRBV12-3/TRBV12-4
size: many

DNA: TGTGCCAGCAGCCAAGGGGGGGGAGCGATCACAGATACGCAGTATTTT
CDR3: CASSQGGGAITDTQYF
D: TRBD2
J: TRBJ2-3
V: TRBV3-1
size: many

DNA: TGCGCCAGCAGCCTTGACCCGGTAGGGGGCACTGAAGCTTTCTTT
CDR3: CASSLDPVGGTEAFF
D: -
J: TRBJ1-1
V: TRBV5-1
size: -

DNA: TGTGCCAGCAGTTTGGGGAGGTTTGGCACAGATACGCAGTATTTT
CDR3: CASSLGRFGTDTQYF
D: -
J: TRBJ2-3
V: TRBV12-3/TRBV12-4
size: -

DNA: TGTGCCTGGGTTAGCGGGAGCGGTGAGACCCAGTACTTC
CDR3: CAWVSGSGETQYF
D: TRBD2
J: TRBJ2-5
V: TRBV30
size: many

DNA: TGCAGTGCTAGAGGGGGGACAGGGGACTCATCTGGCTACACCTTC
CDR3: CSARGGTGDSSGYTF
D: TRBD1
J: TRBJ1-2
V: TRBV20-1
size: -

DNA: TGTGCCAGCAGCTTAGATCTGGGCAGGGTGAACACTGAAGCTTTCTTT
CDR3: CASSLDLGRVNTEAFF
D: -
J: TRBJ1-1
V: TRBV11-2
size: -

DNA: TGTGCCAGCAGTGAAGAAACGAGGAGTACTGAAGCTTTCTTT
CDR3: CASSEETRSTEAFF
D: -
J: TRBJ1-1
V: TRBV2
size: many

DNA: TGCGCCAGCAGCTCGCGTGGGTCAGGGGTGGATGAAAAACTGTTTTTT
CDR3: CASSSRGSGVDEKLFF
D: -
J: TRBJ1-4
V: TRBV4-1
size: -

DNA: TGTGCCAACCCGGGACAGGGGGCGCGGGACACTGAAGCTTTCTTT
CDR3: CANPGQGARDTEAFF
D: TRBD1
J: TRBJ1-1
V: TRBV2
size: many

DNA: TGTGCCAGCAGTGAGTGGAAGGGGGCGGAGACCCAGTACTTC
CDR3: CASSEWKGAETQYF
D: TRBD1
J: TRBJ2-5
V: TRBV25-1
size: -

DNA: TGTGCCATCAGTGACCGGGCAGGTGGGGATTCACCCCTCCACTTT
CDR3: CAISDRAGGDSPLHF
D: -
J: TRBJ1-6
V: TRBV10-3
size: few

DNA: TGCGCCAGCAGCTTGTCGGACGCCGGAAACACCATATATTTT
CDR3: CASSLSDAGNTIYF
D: -
J: TRBJ1-3
V: TRBV5-1
size: -

DNA: TGTGCTAGTGGTTTGGTACTCGGAGCGGGGGGAAACGGGGAGCTGTTTTTT
CDR3: CASGLVLGAGGNGELFF
D: TRBD2
J: TRBJ2-2
V: TRBV12-5
size: -

DNA: TGCAGTGCTCTAGGAGGGTTCGGGGTTAACTATGGCTACACCTTC
CDR3: CSALGGFGVNYGYTF
D: -
J: TRBJ1-2
V: TRBV20-1
size: many

DNA: TGTGCCTGGAGCTTTCGGGGGCAAGAGACCCAGTACTTC
CDR3: CAWSFRGQETQYF
D: -
J: TRBJ2-5
V: TRBV30
size: many

DNA: TGTGCCAGCTCACCACGGGGCCTCGGGGCTGAAGCTTTCTTT
CDR3: CASSPRGLGAEAFF
D: -
J: TRBJ1-1
V: TRBV18
size: many

DNA: TGTGCCAGCAGCTTAGAGCTAGCATCCTCCTACAATGAGCAGTTCTTC
CDR3: CASSLELASSYNEQFF
D: -
J: TRBJ2-1
V: TRBV11-2
size: many

DNA: TGCAGTGCTAGAGATCATGGGGGGAGCTCCTACAATGAGCAGTTCTTC
CDR3: CSARDHGGSSYNEQFF
D: -
J: TRBJ2-1
V: TRBV20-1
size: many

DNA: TGTGCCAGCAGTTGGACTAGCGGGACCGCAGATACGCAGTATTTT
CDR3: CASSWTSGTADTQYF
D: TRBD2
J: TRBJ2-3
V: TRBV6-4
size: few

DNA: TGTGCCAGCAGTGAAGGATCGGGACTCAAGCATAACGAGCAGTACTTC
CDR3: CASSEGSGLKHNEQYF
D: -
J: TRBJ2-7
V: TRBV6-1
size: few

DNA: TGTGCCAGCAGTTTCGCCTTGACGATCAGGGGGTACGACTCTGGAAACACCATATATTTT
CDR3: CASSFALTIRGYDSGNTIYF
D: TRBD1
J: TRBJ1-3
V: TRBV28
size: -

DNA: TGCGCCAGCAGCTGGACAGGGGCGGAAGGCTACACCTTC
CDR3: CASSWTGAEGYTF
D: TRBD1
J: TRBJ1-2
V: TRBV5-1
size: many

DNA: TGCAGCGTTGATTTCCCGGACAGGGGGCTGTCGGGCAATCAGCCCCAGCATTTT
CDR3: CSVDFPDRGLSGNQPQHF
D: TRBD1
J: TRBJ1-5
V: TRBV29-1
size: few

DNA: TGTGCCACCAGTGATACTAGCGGGAGGATCGCAGATACGCAGTATTTT
CDR3: CATSDTSGRIADTQYF
D: TRBD2
J: TRBJ2-3
V: TRBV24-1
size: -

DNA: TGTGCCAGCAGTTACCCGACCGGGACAGCAAATGAGCAGTTCTTC
CDR3: CASSYPTGTANEQFF
D: TRBD1
J: TRBJ2-1
V: TRBV6-5
size: -

DNA: TGTGCCAGCAGCTTAGTGGCGGATACGCAGTATTTT
CDR3: CASSLVADTQYF
D: -
J: TRBJ2-3
V: TRBV7-9
size: many

DNA: TGTGCCTGGAGTGAACGTCCGGGACTAGTAAATGAGCAGTTCTTC
CDR3: CAWSERPGLVNEQFF
D: TRBD2
J: TRBJ2-1
V: TRBV30
size: -

DNA: TGCAGTGCCCCCGGCGGGGGGCCCACAGATACGCAGTATTTT
CDR3: CSAPGGGPTDTQYF
D: TRBD2
J: TRBJ2-3
V: TRBV20-1
size: -

DNA: TGTGCCACCAGTGACCGTAACCCAGGTCGGGAGCTGTTTTTT
CDR3: CATSDRNPGRELFF
D: -
J: TRBJ2-2
V: TRBV24-1
size: -

DNA: TGCAGTGCTGCAGTAGCGGGGGCCGTTAATACGCAGTATTTT
CDR3: CSAAVAGAVNTQYF
D: TRBD2
J: TRBJ2-3
V: TRBV20-1
size: -

DNA: TGTGCCAGCAGCCTCCAGGGGACGACACAGTACTTC
CDR3: CASSLQGTTQYF
D: -
J: TRBJ2-5
V: TRBV7-2
size: many

DNA: TGTGCCAGCAGTTTACAGGTCGGCAGCACAGATACGCAGTATTTT
CDR3: CASSLQVGSTDTQYF
D: -
J: TRBJ2-3
V: TRBV28
size: many

DNA: TGCGCCAGCAGCTTGTTGGGACAGGGAATCCAAGAGACCCAGTACTTC
CDR3: CASSLLGQGIQETQYF
D: TRBD1
J: TRBJ2-5
V: TRBV5-1
size: many

DNA: TGTGCCAGCAGCTCCACCACGCGTCCCACCGGGGAGCTGTTTTTT
CDR3: CASSSTTRPTGELFF
D: -
J: TRBJ2-2
V: TRBV3-1
size: -

DNA: TGTGCCAGCAGCCAGAGGATCAGGGTTGAAGCGCAGTATTTT
CDR3: CASSQRIRVEAQYF
D: -
J: TRBJ2-3
V: TRBV3-1
size: few

DNA: TGTGCCAGCAGTTTCGAGGTGAACACTGAAGCTTTCTTT
CDR3: CASSFEVNTEAFF
D: -
J: TRBJ1-1
V: TRBV12-3/TRBV12-4
size: many

DNA: TGTGCCAGCAGGTCGTTAGCTAGCTCCTATAATTCACCCCTCCACTTT
CDR3: CASRSLASSYNSPLHF
D: -
J: TRBJ1-6
V: TRBV6-1
size: -

DNA: TGTGCCAGCAGTGAATTCGGCGGACTCCCGACAGATACGCAGTATTTT
CDR3: CASSEFGGLPTDTQYF
D: -
J: TRBJ2-3
V: TRBV6-1
size: few

DNA: TGTGCCAGTAGTAGCGCGGGACTTTTTCTCGCGGAGCCCCAGCATTTT
CDR3: CASSSAGLFLAEPQHF
D: -
J: TRBJ1-5
V: TRBV19
size: many

DNA: TGCAGTGCTAGATTGGGACTAGCGGTCTACAATGAGCAGTTCTTC
CDR3: CSARLGLAVYNEQFF
D: TRBD2
J: TRBJ2-1
V: TRBV20-1
size: -

DNA: TGTGCCAGCTCACGGAGAAGCGGGAAGGGCACCGGGGAGCTGTTTTTT
CDR3: CASSRRSGKGTGELFF
D: TRBD2
J: TRBJ2-2
V: TRBV18
size: many

DNA: TGTGCTAGCAGCTTAACAGGGGGCGGGGGAGAGACCCAGTACTTC
CDR3: CASSLTGGGGETQYF
D: TRBD1
J: TRBJ2-5
V: TRBV7-7
size: many

DNA: TGTGCCAGCAGTGCGGAGGACAGGGGGCCGTGGGAGACCCAGTACTTC
CDR3: CASSAEDRGPWETQYF
D: TRBD1
J: TRBJ2-5
V: TRBV2
size: many